Sequencing of this T cell receptor beta chain was carried out in a study of CD8+ T cells in alopecia areata. Study-wide context: Female C3H/HeJ mice aged roughly 7-11 weeks received skin from spontaneously alopecic C3H/HeJ graft donors aged about 6-12 months.

Cells pooled from cutaneous lymph nodes were sorted on CD4, CD8alpha, NKG2D, NKG2ACE and other markers. Following extraction, RNA underwent reverse transcription to cDNA, which served as the sequencing template. The data were produced by immunoSEQ multiplex PCR, yet TCRdb's version contains in-frame clones alone and is incomplete. Observed in the sample are 200,000 to 300,000 clones, none of them singletons. In germline, CDR1 is SNHLY, CDR2 FYNGKV (reference sequence). The CDR3 runs to 14 residues. V lost 1 base and J 2 bases, leaving 7 bases between the germline ends. A few counts support this clone. The antigen remains unidentified. Here the gene names and germline are mouse. The sequence runs out 4 residues before the end of the CDR3; the remainder is reconstructed from the germline J gene. Broader study findings: Alphabeta T cells residing in normal skin are also sequenced in scalp samples. Patients displayed less clarity in TCR sharing than mice, a finding possibly related to HLA.

V is TRBV3 and J is TRBJ2-5; D is possibly TRBD1 (6 bases). This TCR derives from a C3H/HeJ mouse with alopecia areata. The mouse strain carries the MHC haplotype H2-k. The sequenced material came from CD4+ T cells sorted from a lymph node. The covered CDR3 bases are TGTGCCAGCAGCTTAGACAGGGTCCAAGAC. It is translated as CASSLDRVQD. The CDR3 in full is CASSLDRVQDTQYF.